Each of the 24 T cell receptor beta chains below was sequenced from the same sample in a study of regulatory T cells in long-lasting Graves disease. The TCR beta library used iRepertoire HTBI primers with Arm-PCR amplification of CDR3. One entry per CDR3 protein results from TCRdb running MiXCR on the multiplex PCR reads. The sample carries roughly 610,000 distinct CDR3 sequences, approximately 15% recorded once. Regarding time point: newly diagnosed GD, antithyroid drugs for less than 3 months. The TCR library used RNA extracted from PBMCs. These same data were also listed under a study on T cells in Graves' hyperthyroidism and ophthalmopathy.

Sequencing used peripheral blood mononuclear cells (PBMCs), obtained at new diagnosis, from a patient treated with antithyroid drugs. All receptors come from a woman under 40 with Graves disease.

This clonotype was counted between two and nine times. J is TRBJ1-3 and V is TRBV6-1; D gene uncertain. V lost 5 bases, J lost 0 bases, and 14 bases lay in between. The CDR3 length is 16 residues. Germline V CDR1 and CDR2: MNHNS, SASEGT. CDR3 protein: CASSITDRSSGNTIYF. The CDR3 nucleotides are TGTGCCAGCAGTATAACCGACCGAAGCTCTGGAAACACCATATATTTT.

This clonotype appeared many times. The chain links TRBV28 to TRBJ2-1; the D is unclear. The germline V gene has CDR1 MDHEN and CDR2 SYDVKM. This CDR3 comprises 16 residues. V was cut by 3 bases and J by 4 bases, with 16 bases left in between. The CDR3 is CASSLIDLISYNEQFF. In DNA, the CDR3 is TGTGCCAGCAGTTTGATCGACTTAATTTCATACAATGAGCAGTTCTTC.

This clonotype was seen more than once but under ten times. The chain couples TRBV3-1 to TRBJ2-1, with 7 bases matching TRBD2. V lost 1 base and J lost 8; bases outside the gene matches: 14. Germline V gene data show CDR1 as LGHDT and CDR2 as YNNKEL (reference sequence). This CDR3 has 17 amino acids. Here the CDR3 DNA reads TGTGCCAGCAGCCAAGTTTGGGGGAGGGCCCTAACGGATGAGCAGTTCTTC. It specifies CASSQVWGRALTDEQFF.

The table lists this clonotype with many counts. The rearrangement joins TRBV28 to TRBJ2-7, with a tentative D call TRBD2 (5 bases). The CDR3 runs 15 residues. Trimming removed 2 bases at V and 0 bases at J, with 11 bases between. Per germline, CDR1 MDHEN and CDR2 SYDVKM. CDR3 loop: CASSLNGGSSYEQYF. The CDR3 DNA is TGTGCCAGCAGTTTAAACGGTGGGAGCTCCTACGAGCAGTACTTC. Complete variable domain (other parts from reference TRBV28 and TRBJ2-7): DVKVTQSSRYLVKRTGEKVFLECVQDMDHENMFWYRQDPGLGLRLIYFSYDVKMKEKGDIPEGYSVSREKKERFSLILESASTNQTSMYLCASSLNGGSSYEQYFGPGTRLTVT.

This clonotype turned up a few times. V gene TRBV5-4 combines with J gene TRBJ2-3; no firm D call. Germline loops: CDR1 SGHNT, CDR2 YYREEE (reference sequence). Trimming removed 0 bases from V and 0 bases from J, with 8 bases in between. The CDR3 is made up of 15 amino acids. In nucleotides, the CDR3 is TGTGCCAGCAGCTTGGGGCATGCTAGCACAGATACGCAGTATTTT. This translates into CASSLGHASTDTQYF. The full variable domain, completed using reference TRBV5-4 and TRBJ2-3, is ETGVTQSPTHLIKTRGQQVTLRCSSQSGHNTVSWYQQALGQGPQFIFQYYREEENGRGNFPPRFSGLQFPNYSSELNVNALELDDSALYLCASSLGHASTDTQYFGPGTRLTVL.

This clonotype has at least ten counts. The rearrangement links TRBV28 to TRBJ1-1; no reliable D call. The CDR3 sequence is 11 residues long. The germline gives CDR1 MDHEN, CDR2 SYDVKM. V lost 5 bases, J lost 5 bases, and 6 bases lay in between. CDR3: CASSLLTEAFF. The CDR3 DNA reads as TGTGCCAGCAGTCTCCTGACTGAAGCTTTCTTT. Complete variable domain (other parts from reference TRBV28 and TRBJ1-1): DVKVTQSSRYLVKRTGEKVFLECVQDMDHENMFWYRQDPGLGLRLIYFSYDVKMKEKGDIPEGYSVSREKKERFSLILESASTNQTSMYLCASSLLTEAFFGQGTRLTVV.

This clonotype was seen repeatedly, ten times or more. This chain joins TRBV2 and TRBJ1-5; D unclear. Germline V gene lookup returns CDR1 SNHLY and CDR2 FYNNEI. V was pared by 8 bases and J by 4 bases, with 12 bases between. CDR3 size: 13 residues. The CDR3 DNA follows: TGTGCCAGCGTGAGGGAGAAAAATCAGCCCCAGCATTTT. It translates to CASVREKNQPQHF.

This clonotype was picked up a small number of times. The chain uses TRBV11-2 and TRBJ2-7, with 9 bases aligning to TRBD2. The CDR3 has 14 residues. The V segment lost 3 bases and the J segment 6 bases; nucleotides outside the gene matches: 6. CDR1 and CDR2 (germline): SGHAT, FQNNGV. The CDR3 protein is CASSFGGRAGEQYF. CDR3 DNA: TGTGCCAGCAGCTTCGGCGGGAGGGCCGGCGAGCAGTACTTC.

The sample holds many counts of this clonotype. The rearrangement joins TRBV28 to TRBJ2-3; D not resolved. CDR3 size: 13 residues. The V end lost 3 bases, the J end lost 5 bases, and 9 bases lay between the germline ends. Germline-derived CDR1 and CDR2 are MDHEN and SYDVKM. The chain's CDR3 is CASSFPPEDTQYF. The CDR3 nucleotides read TGTGCCAGCAGTTTCCCACCTGAAGATACGCAGTATTTT.

This clonotype was detected many times. The chain joins TRBV9 to TRBJ1-1; D is possibly TRBD1 (6 bases). CDR3 size: 16 residues. V dropped 3 bases and J dropped 1 base, with 16 bases sitting between them. Germline V lookup: CDR1 SGDLS, CDR2 YYNGEE. The CDR3 loop reads CASSERGARGNTEAFF. CDR3 DNA: TGTGCCAGCAGCGAGAGGGGGGCGCGGGGGAACACTGAAGCTTTCTTT.

V usage is TRBV5-1 and J usage is TRBJ2-1; 10 nucleotides agree with TRBD2. This CDR3 is built from 15 residues. CDR1 SGHRS and CDR2 YFSETQ come from the germline V gene. Unmatched junction bases numbered 14, after V lost 7 bases and J lost 10 bases. This CDR3 is CASQPLAGAPGEQFF. The CDR3 DNA reads as TGCGCCAGCCAACCCCTAGCGGGAGCCCCGGGGGAGCAGTTCTTC.

This clonotype was picked up many times. The CDR3 is CASSRTSGPSYEQYF. The CDR3 region has the DNA TGTGCCAGCAGCCGGACTAGCGGGCCGTCCTACGAGCAGTACTTC. The chain recombines TRBV11-2 with TRBJ2-7; 11 nucleotides line up with TRBD2. CDR3 length equals 15 residues. J lost 1 base, V lost 5 bases, and 4 bases had no gene match. Germline V CDR1 and CDR2: SGHAT, FQNNGV. Full variable domain (rest looked up from reference TRBV11-2 and TRBJ2-7): EAGVAQSPRYKIIEKRQSVAFWCNPISGHATLYWYQQILGQGPKLLIQFQNNGVVDDSQLPKDRFSAERLKGVDSTLKIQPAKLEDSAVYLCASSRTSGPSYEQYFGPGTRLTVT.

This clonotype came up many times. This chain joins TRBV2 and TRBJ1-5; D is perhaps TRBD1 (6 bases). Germline CDR1 is SNHLY and CDR2 is FYNNEI. The CDR3 sequence is 15 residues long. V lost 4 bases to trimming and J lost 2 bases, with 12 bases between them. CDR3 nucleotide sequence: TGTGCCAGCAGTGCCGGGACAAGCGGCAATCAGCCCCAGCATTTT. Amino acids: CASSAGTSGNQPQHF.

Concerning this clonotype: A clone one base away is much larger, so this may be a read error. This chain connects TRBV6-9 to TRBJ1-1, with D perhaps matching TRBD1 (6 bases). CDR3 length equals 14 residues. Germline V gene sequence: CDR1 MNHGY, CDR2 SVAAGI. CDR3 loop: CASSYRGELTEASF. The CDR3 DNA follows: TGTGCCAGCAGTTACAGGGGCGAGCTGACTGAAGCTTCCTTT.

This clonotype was seen repeatedly, ten times or more. The chain uses TRBV12-3 or TRBV12-4 and TRBJ2-1, with 10 bases identical to TRBD2. The CDR3 has 15 residues. V lost 2 bases and J lost 6; bases outside the gene matches: 4. The CDR3: CASSLQLAGTNEQFF. CDR3 DNA sequence: TGTGCCAGCAGTTTACAACTAGCGGGAACCAATGAGCAGTTCTTC.

V is TRBV5-4 and J is TRBJ2-7; the match to TRBD2 covers 7 bases. V lost 2 bases, J lost 3 bases, and 8 bases stayed unmatched. This CDR3 comprises 15 residues. Germline CDR1 SGHNT, CDR2 YYREEE (reference sequence). The CDR3 nucleotides read TGTGCCAGCAGCTTCTCTGGCGGGGGAAACTACGAGCAGTACTTC. This encodes CASSFSGGGNYEQYF.

This clonotype occurred many times. The gene calls are TRBV11-3 and TRBJ2-5, with D maybe TRBD2 (5 bases). Germline V gene lookup returns CDR1 SGHNT and CDR2 YENEEA. Trimming shortened V by 5 bases and J by 5 bases, and 12 bases separated the two germline ends. The CDR3 covers 13 residues. Here the CDR3 DNA reads TGTGCCAGCAGCCGGAGGAATGGGGAGACCCAGTACTTC. Amino acids: CASSRRNGETQYF.

V usage is TRBV10-3 and J usage is TRBJ1-3; perhaps TRBD1 as D (5 bases). V was pared by 0 bases and J by 0 bases, with 12 bases between. This CDR3 spans 17 amino acids. Germline assignment: CDR1 ENHRY and CDR2 SYGVKD. The CDR3: CAISESRGGSSGNTIYF. In nucleotides, the CDR3 is TGTGCCATCAGTGAGTCCCGGGGGGGATCCTCTGGAAACACCATATATTTT.

Many counts were recorded for this clonotype. The rearrangement links TRBV28 to TRBJ2-1, with D perhaps matching TRBD2 (6 bases). V dropped 2 bases and J dropped 4 bases, with 12 bases sitting between them. This CDR3 has 15 residues. Looked up from germline, CDR1 is MDHEN and CDR2 is SYDVKM. The CDR3 DNA reads as TGTGCCAGCAGTTTAGTCCTAGCGATGTACAATGAGCAGTTCTTC. Residues: CASSLVLAMYNEQFF.

This clonotype was counted at least ten times. V and J are TRBV3-1 and TRBJ1-5; 7 nucleotides agree with TRBD1. CDR3 length: 14 residues. Unmatched junction bases numbered 5, after V lost 3 bases and J lost 6 bases. From germline, CDR1 is LGHDT and CDR2 YNNKEL (reference sequence). CDR3 sequence (DNA): TGTGCCAGCAGCCAGACAGGGTATACTCAGCCCCAGCATTTT. It translates to CASSQTGYTQPQHF.

In the case of this clonotype: The junction departs from the called germline gene at one end, perhaps through a read error. The chain uses TRBV14 and TRBJ2-1, with D perhaps TRBD2 (6 bases). This CDR3 is built from 12 residues. Germline loops: CDR1 SGHDN, CDR2 FVKESK. The CDR3 DNA reads TGTGCCGGCAGCCAAGATCGGGGGAAGCAGTTCTTC. Amino acids: CAGSQDRGKQFF. Full variable domain (outside the CDR3, taken from reference TRBV14 and TRBJ2-1): EAGVTQFPSHSVIEKGQTVTLRCDPISGHDNLYWYRRVMGKEIKFLLHFVKESKQDESGMPNNRFLAERTGGTYSTLKVQPAELEDSGVYFCAGSQDRGKQFFGPGTRLTVL.

The table lists this clonotype with a few counts. V and J are TRBV5-1 and TRBJ2-5; TRBD2 matches 7 bases. Germline V gene sequence: CDR1 SGHRS, CDR2 YFSETQ. Losses at the gene ends were 1 base for V and 5 bases for J; bases not matched to a gene: 8. This CDR3 contains 15 residues. The chain's CDR3 is CASSLRLTGGETQYF. The CDR3 nucleotides read TGCGCCAGCAGCTTGAGGTTGACGGGAGGCGAGACCCAGTACTTC. Together with reference TRBV5-1 and TRBJ2-5, the CDR3 gives the full variable domain: KAGVTQTPRYLIKTRGQQVTLSCSPISGHRSVSWYQQTPGQGLQFLFEYFSETQRNKGNFPGRFSGRQFSNSRSEMNVSTLELGDSALYLCASSLRLTGGETQYFGPGTRLLVL.

V is TRBV27 and J is TRBJ1-1; no clear D gene. The CDR3 totals 14 residues. Germline values: CDR1 MNHEY, CDR2 SMNVEV (reference sequence). Trimming pared 6 bases from V and 0 bases from J, leaving 11 bases between. The CDR3 here is CASRTVNMNTEAFF. In DNA, the CDR3 is TGTGCCAGCAGAACAGTAAACATGAACACTGAAGCTTTCTTT.

This clonotype has more than one count but fewer than ten. The chain has TRBV20-1 and TRBJ2-7; TRBD1 is a possible D gene (5 bases). This CDR3 spans 13 amino acids. Germline CDR1 is DFQATT and CDR2 is SNEGSKA (reference sequence). The germline V and J ends were trimmed by 4 bases and 0 bases, with 10 bases remaining between them. The CDR3 loop is CSAIETASYEQYF. The CDR3 region has the DNA TGCAGTGCTATTGAGACAGCCTCCTACGAGCAGTACTTC.